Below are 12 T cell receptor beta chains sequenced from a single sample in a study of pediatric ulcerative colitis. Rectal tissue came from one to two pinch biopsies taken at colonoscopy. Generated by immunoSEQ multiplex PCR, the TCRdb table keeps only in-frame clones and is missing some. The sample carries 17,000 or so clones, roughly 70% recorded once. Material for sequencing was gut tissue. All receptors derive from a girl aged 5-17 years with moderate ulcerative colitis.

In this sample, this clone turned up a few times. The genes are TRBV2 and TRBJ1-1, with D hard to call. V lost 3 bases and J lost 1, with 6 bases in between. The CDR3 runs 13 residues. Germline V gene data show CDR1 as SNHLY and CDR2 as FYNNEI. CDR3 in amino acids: CASSDQQNTEAFF. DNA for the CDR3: TGTGCCAGCAGTGATCAGCAGAACACTGAAGCTTTCTTT.

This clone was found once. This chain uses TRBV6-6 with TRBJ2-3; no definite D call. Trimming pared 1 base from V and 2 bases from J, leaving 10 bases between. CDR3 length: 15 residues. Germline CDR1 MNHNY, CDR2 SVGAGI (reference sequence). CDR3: CASSYYGSYTDTQYF. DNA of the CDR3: TGTGCCAGCAGTTACTATGGATCGTACACAGATACGCAGTATTTT.

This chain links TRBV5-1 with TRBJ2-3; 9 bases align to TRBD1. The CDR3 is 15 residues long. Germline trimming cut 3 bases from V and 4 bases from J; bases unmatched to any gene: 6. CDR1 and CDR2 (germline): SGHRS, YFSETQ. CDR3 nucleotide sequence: TGCGCCAGCAGCTACGCGGGACAGGGTTCAGATACGCAGTATTTT. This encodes CASSYAGQGSDTQYF.

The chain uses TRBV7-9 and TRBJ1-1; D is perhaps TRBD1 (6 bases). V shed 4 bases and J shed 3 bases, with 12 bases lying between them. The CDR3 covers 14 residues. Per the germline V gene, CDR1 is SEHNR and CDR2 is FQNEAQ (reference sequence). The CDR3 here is CASSSTRGYTEAFF. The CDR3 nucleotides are TGTGCCAGCAGCTCGACCAGGGGATACACTGAAGCTTTCTTT.

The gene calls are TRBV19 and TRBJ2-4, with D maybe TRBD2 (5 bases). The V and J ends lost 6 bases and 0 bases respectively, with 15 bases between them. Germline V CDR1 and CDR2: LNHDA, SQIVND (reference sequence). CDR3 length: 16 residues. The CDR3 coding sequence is TGTGCCAGTAGAGACCTGCGGGTTCTAGCCAAAAACATTCAGTACTTC. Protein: CASRDLRVLAKNIQYF.

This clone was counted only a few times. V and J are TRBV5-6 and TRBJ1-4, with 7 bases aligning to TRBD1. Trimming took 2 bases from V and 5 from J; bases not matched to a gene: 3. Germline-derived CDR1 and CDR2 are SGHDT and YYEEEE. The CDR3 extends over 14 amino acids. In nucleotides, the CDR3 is TGTGCCAGCAGCTTAGGGACAGAAAATGAAAAACTGTTTTTT. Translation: CASSLGTENEKLFF. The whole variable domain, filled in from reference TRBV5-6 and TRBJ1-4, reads DAGVTQSPTHLIKTRGQQVTLRCSPKSGHDTVSWYQQALGQGPQFIFQYYEEEERQRGNFPDRFSGHQFPNYSSELNVNALLLGDSALYLCASSLGTENEKLFFGSGTQLSVL.

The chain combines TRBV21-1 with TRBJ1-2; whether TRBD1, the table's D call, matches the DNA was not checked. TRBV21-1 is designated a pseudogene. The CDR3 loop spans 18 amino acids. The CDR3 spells CASSKICRDSYVYFGYTF. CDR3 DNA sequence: TGTGCCAGCAGCAAAATCTGTCGGGACAGTTATGTCTACTTTGGCTACACCTTC.

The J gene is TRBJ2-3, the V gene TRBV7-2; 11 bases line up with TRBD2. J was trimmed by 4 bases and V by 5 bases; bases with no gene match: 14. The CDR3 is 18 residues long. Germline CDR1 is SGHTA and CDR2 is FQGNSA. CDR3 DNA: TGTGCCAGCAGCACCTCACTTCTAGCGGGGGGTGTATCAGATACGCAGTATTTT. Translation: CASSTSLLAGGVSDTQYF.

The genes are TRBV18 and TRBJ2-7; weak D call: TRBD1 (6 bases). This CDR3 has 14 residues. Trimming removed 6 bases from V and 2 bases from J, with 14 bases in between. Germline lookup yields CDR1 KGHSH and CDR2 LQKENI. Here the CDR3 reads CASSLNRETYEQYF. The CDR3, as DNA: TGTGCCAGCTCGCTAAACAGGGAAACCTACGAGCAGTACTTC.

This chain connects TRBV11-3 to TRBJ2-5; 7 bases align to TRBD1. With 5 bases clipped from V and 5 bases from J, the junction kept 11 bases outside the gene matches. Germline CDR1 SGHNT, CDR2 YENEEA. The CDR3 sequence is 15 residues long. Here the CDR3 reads CASSRSTGRGETQYF. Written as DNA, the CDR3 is TGTGCCAGCAGCCGTTCGACAGGGAGAGGGGAGACCCAGTACTTC.

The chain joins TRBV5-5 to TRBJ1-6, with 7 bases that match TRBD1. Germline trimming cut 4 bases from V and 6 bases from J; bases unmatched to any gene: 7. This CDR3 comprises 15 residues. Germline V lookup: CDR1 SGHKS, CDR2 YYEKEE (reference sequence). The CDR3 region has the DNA TGTGCCAGCAGCCGCACAGGGGACCTTAATTCACCCCTCCACTTT. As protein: CASSRTGDLNSPLHF.

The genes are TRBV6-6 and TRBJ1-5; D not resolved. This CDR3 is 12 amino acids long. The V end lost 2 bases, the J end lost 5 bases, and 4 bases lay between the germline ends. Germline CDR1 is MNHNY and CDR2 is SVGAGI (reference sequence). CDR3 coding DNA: TGTGCCAGCAGTTACGCGGATCAGCCCCAGCATTTT. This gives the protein CASSYADQPQHF.